Sequencing of this TCR beta chain was carried out in a study of OX40 agonist ivuxolimab in advanced cancers. Study-wide background: The patients received ivuxolimab by intravenous route every 2 weeks at 0.01 to 10 mg/kg. Earlier anti-PD-1, anti-PD-L1 or anti-CTLA-4 therapy was permitted; roughly 42% had received some. Patients undergoing dose escalation presented with hepatocellular carcinoma, melanoma, renal cell or head and neck cancer.

This table comes from immunoSEQ multiplex PCR, and its TCRdb copy is limited to in-frame clones, with some not included. The sample carries about 60,000 clones, approximately 80% recorded once. Enrollment shut out patients with autoimmune disease history or systemic immunosuppression. In germline, CDR1 is LNHDA, CDR2 SQIVND (reference sequence). The CDR3 runs 14 residues. The V and J ends lost 8 bases and 0 bases respectively, with 11 bases between them. The sequence derives from an adult with an advanced solid tumor such as melanoma, head and neck, liver or kidney cancer. The chain links TRBV19 to TRBJ1-5; the D is unclear. The sample was CD4+ or CD8+ T cells sorted from blood, taken in a trial of the OX40 agonist ivuxolimab. Here the CDR3 DNA reads TGTGCCAGTCCAACGGAATATAGCAATCAGCCCCAGCATTTT. As protein: CASPTEYSNQPQHF.